This T cell receptor (beta chain) was retrieved from a study of blood T cell repertoires in COVID-19 (dated by TCRdb to about 2020). Regarding the study in general: Samples from collaborators originated in the United States, Italy and Spain and spanned both the acute and convalescent phases of COVID-19. The prospective study material was composed of cDNA or gDNA derived from T cells, B-cell-depleted T cells, or PBMCs. Subjects who had been exposed to COVID-19, were actively infected with it, or had recovered from it provided the deeply sampled blood TCRbeta repertoires that made up the dataset. The repertoires were released in a freely available public database meant as a resource for research on the immune response to SARS-CoV-2. The samples were drawn from two sources: the first 160 participants of the ongoing ImmuneRACE study, and some 1,300 subjects contributed by 6 global collaborators. A de-identified subject ID, COVID-19 status, age in years and sex were almost always included in the sample metadata. HLA class I and class II types, where available, came from metadata supplied by the sample provider rather than from assay-based typing. Results the study describes overall, beyond this receptor: Clinical and demographic metadata were provided uncurated, with the amount varying by source and participant.

In its sample, this clone was seen a few times. The clone's antigen remains unknown. No qualities accompany the bases; no much larger clone lies one base away. TCRbeta CDR3 regions were amplified from genomic DNA using the immunoSEQ Assay, a bias-controlled multiplex PCR. The study's processing was this. Nucleated cell counts per sample were estimated from amplification of reference gene primers within the assay. Sequence reads were collapsed and filtered to measure the absolute abundance of every unique TCRbeta CDR3 rearrangement. For each sample, productive Simpson clonality was calculated as the square root of Simpson's diversity index over productive rearrangements. TCRdb holds this immuneACCESS table with in-frame rearrangements only. Some clones are missing; in checked studies, unresolved V genes explain under half, and the rest has no known cause. Clonal size and the V and J genes are those of that table, whereas D and trimming came from the DNA. Across this sample there are 250,000 to 350,000 clones, with around nine tenths seen only once. The ten most abundant clones make up 0.94% of the sample.

The germline V gene yields SGDLS for CDR1 and YYNGEE for CDR2. The CDR3, from cysteine to phenylalanine, totals 14 residues. Only CDR3 DNA is held: 42 bases, read in frame from base 1. V is reduced by 0 bases and J by 2 bases, leaving a spacing of 9 bases between them. A second Seattle source provided samples from volunteer blood donors who had recovered from COVID-19. Each collaborating institution followed its own protocols to collect whole blood in K2EDTA tubes. Collaborator samples were shipped for TCRbeta analysis as frozen whole blood, isolated PBMCs, or DNA extracted from either sample type. The sequenced sample was peripheral blood. This TCR came from a woman in her thirties or forties who had recovered from COVID-19. The sequence links TRBV9 to TRBJ2-7; a tentative D match to TRBD2 spans 5 bases. The CDR3 here reads CASSVGGSAYEQYF. The DNA sequence is as follows: TGTGCCAGCAGCGTAGGCGGGTCCGCCTACGAGCAGTACTTC.